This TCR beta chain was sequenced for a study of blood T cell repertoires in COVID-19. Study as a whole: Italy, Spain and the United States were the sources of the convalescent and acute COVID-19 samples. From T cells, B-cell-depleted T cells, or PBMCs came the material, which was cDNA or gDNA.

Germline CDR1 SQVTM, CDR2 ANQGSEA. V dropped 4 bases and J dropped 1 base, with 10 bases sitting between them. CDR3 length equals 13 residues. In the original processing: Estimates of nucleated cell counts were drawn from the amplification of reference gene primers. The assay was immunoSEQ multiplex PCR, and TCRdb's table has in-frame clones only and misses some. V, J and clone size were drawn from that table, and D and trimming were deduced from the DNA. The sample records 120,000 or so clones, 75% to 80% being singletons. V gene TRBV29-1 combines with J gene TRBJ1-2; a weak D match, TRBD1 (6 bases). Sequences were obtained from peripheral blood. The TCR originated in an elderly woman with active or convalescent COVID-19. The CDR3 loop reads CSVAKGGNYGYTF. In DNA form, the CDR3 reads TGCAGCGTTGCTAAAGGGGGTAACTATGGCTACACCTTC.